This T cell receptor beta chain derives from a study of blood T cell repertoires in COVID-19. Turning to the study itself: Researchers got acute and convalescent COVID-19 samples from the United States, Italy and Spain. The cDNA or gDNA used as material had been derived from T cells, B-cell-depleted T cells, or PBMCs.

Original processing methods: By means of reference gene primer amplification, nucleated cell counts were estimated. Profiling relied on immunoSEQ multiplex PCR, and the TCRdb table lists in-frame clones only, not all of them. V and J calls and clone size are given by that table; D and trimming were obtained from the DNA. The top ten hold 1% to 1.5% of the sample, which has 380,000 or so clones, 89% seen once. Germline lookup yields CDR1 SGHRS and CDR2 YFSETQ. Trimming took 6 bases from V and 1 from J, leaving 8 bases between them. The CDR3 runs 14 residues. The chain uses TRBV5-1 and TRBJ1-6; tentatively, D is TRBD1 (6 bases). Sequencing was done on a sample of peripheral blood. This receptor was identified in a man aged 35-49 years with acute or convalescent COVID-19. CDR3 coding DNA: TGCGCCAGCACAACAGGGTCCTATAATTCACCCCTCCACTTT. Protein sequence: CASTTGSYNSPLHF.